These T cell receptor beta chains were read from a single sample in a study of blood T cell repertoires in COVID-19. Assay used: immunoSEQ multiplex PCR; TCRdb lists only in-frame clones, some missing. This table holds roughly 190,000 clones, 80% to 90% found once. Input material: peripheral blood. All receptors come from a woman aged 60-70 years with COVID-19, enrolled during active disease. Each CDR3 is given with its conserved first and last residue. Each record gives: D gene, clone size, V gene, J gene, CDR3 DNA, CDR3 protein. A D gene is named only where the DNA matches it firmly. For some rows the clone size is stated as once, few or many, or as a class when expanded; others skip it.

>TRBD1|.|TRBV30|TRBJ2-7
TGTGCCTGGAAGTCACTGGACAGGGTCTACGAGCAGTACTTC
CAWKSLDRVYEQYF
>.|.|TRBV7-2|TRBJ1-5
TGTGCCAGCAGCCTAAAGGGGGGGGACCAGCCCCAGCATTTT
CASSLKGGDQPQHF
>.|.|TRBV6-5|TRBJ2-3
TGTGCCAGCAGTTCAGACTCGAGGGCTGCAGATACGCAGTATTTT
CASSSDSRAADTQYF
>TRBD2|.|TRBV5-1|TRBJ2-3
TGCGCCAGCAGCTTGGCCGGGACTAGCGGGAGTCGACTAGATACGCAGTATTTT
CASSLAGTSGSRLDTQYF
>TRBD2|.|TRBV10-3|TRBJ2-3
TGTGCCATCAGTGATCAGCGGGGGTTCACAGATACGCAGTATTTT
CAISDQRGFTDTQYF
>TRBD2|.|TRBV10-3|TRBJ2-7
TGTGCCATCAGTGACCCGGGACTAGCGGGAGGACGGGAGCAGTACTTC
CAISDPGLAGGREQYF
>.|.|TRBV7-9|TRBJ1-2
TGTGCCAGCAGCCAGGAACAGGTTAACTATGGCTACACCTTC
CASSQEQVNYGYTF
>.|.|TRBV15|TRBJ2-5
TGTGCCACCAGCAGAGGGGGGACTGGCCAAGAGACCCAGTACTTC
CATSRGGTGQETQYF
>.|.|TRBV29-1|TRBJ1-6
TGCAGCGTTGAAGTCAGGGTGGTGGATTCACCCCTCCACTTT
CSVEVRVVDSPLHF
>TRBD1|once|TRBV6-6|TRBJ2-2
TGTGCCAGCACCGACGGGACAGCGAACACCGGGGAGCTGTTTTTT
CASTDGTANTGELFF
>.|.|TRBV14|TRBJ1-2
TGTGCCAGCAGCCAATTCGGTCGGGGATCTAACTATGGCTACACCTTC
CASSQFGRGSNYGYTF
>TRBD1|.|TRBV11-3|TRBJ2-7
TGTGCCAGCAGCTCCTGGACAGGCGAGCAGTACTTC
CASSSWTGEQYF
>TRBD1|.|TRBV5-4|TRBJ2-7
TGTGCCAGCAGCTCGGGACAGGGGGGCTCCTACGAGCAGTACTTC
CASSSGQGGSYEQYF
>.|.|TRBV5-1|TRBJ2-1
TGCGCCAGCAGCTTGGATTCTAGCTATTACAATGAGCAGTTCTTC
CASSLDSSYYNEQFF
>.|.|TRBV2|TRBJ1-4
TGTGCCAGCACCCCCCCGGGAGGCCTAAATGAAAAACTGTTTTTT
CASTPPGGLNEKLFF
>TRBD1|medium-sized|TRBV4-1|TRBJ1-5
TGCGCCAGCAGCTCACAGGGGGGATCAAATCAGCCCCAGCATTTT
CASSSQGGSNQPQHF
>.|.|TRBV28|TRBJ2-7
TGTGCCACCATCTTTGGTTCTAGCGAGCAGTACTTC
CATIFGSSEQYF
>TRBD2|.|TRBV11-2|TRBJ2-5
TGTGCCAGCAGCAGGACTAGCGGGAGTAAGGAGACCCAGTACTTC
CASSRTSGSKETQYF
>.|.|TRBV18|TRBJ1-4
TGTGCCAGCTCACCCACTCAGGGGTTCGGTGAAAAACTGTTTTTT
CASSPTQGFGEKLFF
>TRBD1|.|TRBV4-2|TRBJ2-3
TGTGCCAGCACCAAAGGGGTTGGGACAGGGGTTCCAGATACGCAGTATTTT
CASTKGVGTGVPDTQYF
>TRBD2|.|TRBV9|TRBJ2-7
TGTGCCAGCAGTCAAGCGGGAGGGCCAATGAGCGAGCAGTACTTC
CASSQAGGPMSEQYF
>.|.|TRBV20-1|TRBJ2-7
TGCAGTGCTAGTTTAGCCGAGTACGAGCAGTACTTC
CSASLAEYEQYF
>TRBD1|.|TRBV5-4|TRBJ2-6
TGTGCCAGCAGCTTGGGACGACAGGGCTCTGGGGCCAACGTCCTGACTTTC
CASSLGRQGSGANVLTF
>.|.|TRBV9|TRBJ2-2
TGTGCCAGCAGCGTAGTGGGGGGTCAATGGAACACCGGGGAGCTGTTTTTT
CASSVVGGQWNTGELFF
>TRBD2|once|TRBV28|TRBJ2-1
TGTGCCAGCAGTTTTAGAGCGGGAGGGAACAATGAGCAGTTCTTC
CASSFRAGGNNEQFF
>.|few|TRBV27|TRBJ1-3
TGTGCCAGCAGTTCCACGGGGAGAAACACCATATATTTT
CASSSTGRNTIYF
>TRBD2|.|TRBV6-1|TRBJ2-1
TGTGCCAGCAGTGATTGGGGGGGAGACAATGAGCAGTTCTTC
CASSDWGGDNEQFF
>TRBD1|.|TRBV30|TRBJ2-7
TGTGCCTGGAGCTTCTACCGGGACAGAAGCTCCTACGAGCAGTACTTC
CAWSFYRDRSSYEQYF
>TRBD2|.|TRBV5-1|TRBJ2-1
TGCGCCAGCAGTTTGTCCCCCGGGACTAGCCCTTCCTACAATGAGCAGTTCTTC
CASSLSPGTSPSYNEQFF
>.|.|TRBV19|TRBJ2-2
TGTGCCAGTAGTACCTTACTTATGAACACCGGGGAGCTGTTTTTT
CASSTLLMNTGELFF
>.|.|TRBV11-2|TRBJ2-3
TGTGCCAGCAGCTTAGTACTTAGCGGATATAGCACAGATACGCAGTATTTT
CASSLVLSGYSTDTQYF
>.|once|TRBV5-1|TRBJ2-7
TGCGCCAGCAGCTTGGGGATCAACAGGGGAGGCTACGAGCAGTACTTC
CASSLGINRGGYEQYF
>.|.|TRBV13|TRBJ2-7
TGTGCCAGCACCAGGGCGCTGCACGGAAGAGACGAGCAGTACTTC
CASTRALHGRDEQYF
>TRBD2|.|TRBV5-1|TRBJ2-2
TGCGCCAGCAGCTTTGGAGGCGGGAGGAACACCGGGGAGCTGTTTTTT
CASSFGGGRNTGELFF
>TRBD1|once|TRBV19|TRBJ2-7
TGTGCCAGTAGTATGCCGGGACAGGGGACCCGCGAGCAGTACTTC
CASSMPGQGTREQYF
>.|few|TRBV30|TRBJ2-7
TGTGCCTGGAGTGTAAGCCTTTACGAGCAGTACTTC
CAWSVSLYEQYF
>.|.|TRBV5-1|TRBJ1-1
TGCGCCAGCAGCGAGGGATCTCGGGTGAACACTGAAGCTTTCTTT
CASSEGSRVNTEAFF
>TRBD1|.|TRBV6-5|TRBJ1-2
TGTGCCAGCAGTTACTCTAGGGGGCGCAGCGCCTATGGCTACACCTTC
CASSYSRGRSAYGYTF
>TRBD2|.|TRBV4-3|TRBJ2-7
TGCGCCAGCAGCCAAGATCCAGCGACTAGCGATTACGAGCAGTACTTC
CASSQDPATSDYEQYF
>.|.|TRBV11-3|TRBJ1-3
TGTGCCAGCAGCTCTTTCCCAGGCTCTGGAAACACCATATATTTT
CASSSFPGSGNTIYF
>TRBD2|.|TRBV6-5|TRBJ2-7
TGTGCCAGCAATATAAGAGCGGGAGTTTACTACGAGCAGTACTTC
CASNIRAGVYYEQYF
>TRBD1|.|TRBV29-1|TRBJ2-7
TGCAGCGTTGTATGGGACAGCACCTACGAGCAGTACTTC
CSVVWDSTYEQYF
>.|.|TRBV4-1|TRBJ2-3
TGCGCCAGCAGCCAAGGAAACGGCCGGGGACTCCGCCCGGATACGCAGTATTTT
CASSQGNGRGLRPDTQYF
>.|.|TRBV19|TRBJ1-3
TGTGCCAGTACCACCAGACAGGCCTCCTCTGGAAACACCATATATTTT
CASTTRQASSGNTIYF
>TRBD2|.|TRBV9|TRBJ2-3
TGTGCCAGCAGCGGTAGCGGGAGCGCCCCAGATACGCAGTATTTT
CASSGSGSAPDTQYF
>.|.|TRBV25-1|TRBJ1-1
TGTGCCAGCAGTGAATCCCCGGGTTTGAACACTGAAGCTTTCTTT
CASSESPGLNTEAFF
>.|.|TRBV19|TRBJ2-5
TGTGCCACGGAGGCCAACCGGGGAGAGACCCAGTACTTC
CATEANRGETQYF
>TRBD2|.|TRBV7-2|TRBJ2-1
TGTGCCAGCCAATCGTCGAGCGGGGCCTTCAATGAGCAGTTCTTC
CASQSSSGAFNEQFF
>TRBD2|few|TRBV5-4|TRBJ2-2
TGTGCCAGCAGGGAGCGGGGGGATTCGAGGGAGCTGTTTTTT
CASRERGDSRELFF
>TRBD1|.|TRBV7-9|TRBJ2-7
TGTGCCAGCAACCTCCCCGAGGACAGGGGGCCCCACGAGCAGTACTTC
CASNLPEDRGPHEQYF
>.|.|TRBV10-3|TRBJ1-5
TGTGCCATCAGCGAAGGGGCCATGTCCCCCCAGCATTTT
CAISEGAMSPQHF
>.|.|TRBV11-3|TRBJ1-4
TGTGCCAGCAGCCCCCACGGACAGCATAATGAAAAACTGTTTTTT
CASSPHGQHNEKLFF
>.|.|TRBV20-1|TRBJ1-2
TGCAGTGCCCGAGCGAGCTATGGCTACACCTTC
CSARASYGYTF
>.|.|TRBV7-7|TRBJ2-7
TGTGCTAGCAGCCCCACTCTGGCGGAGAACTACGAGCAGTACTTC
CASSPTLAENYEQYF
>.|.|TRBV2|TRBJ1-5
TGTGCCAGCAGTGACAGATATAGCAATCAGCCCCAGCATTTT
CASSDRYSNQPQHF